One and the same sample provided the 16 T cell receptor beta chains below, sequenced in a study of shared clonotypes between healthy human individuals. Clones were sequenced by immunoSEQ multiplex PCR, and TCRdb holds only the in-frame ones, with some missing. The sample lists approximately 110,000 clones, 67% occurring once. The sequencing sample was made of memory CD8+ T cells sorted from blood. The subset was: CD45RO+ cells pooled with CCR7-negative TemRA cells. The receptors here all came from a woman aged 25 to 39 in good health.

This chain uses TRBV6-6 with TRBJ1-2; D not resolved. The germline V gene encodes CDR1 MNHNY and CDR2 SVGAGI (reference sequence). V was clipped by 5 bases and J by 4 bases, with 8 bases between them. There are 12 residues in the CDR3. CDR3 nucleotides: TGTGCCAGCAGTAGAAAGACCTATGGCTACACCTTC. It codes for CASSRKTYGYTF.

The chain employs TRBV2 and TRBJ2-2; 7 nucleotides agree with TRBD1. V lost 9 bases, J lost 0 bases, and 4 bases stayed unmatched. The CDR3 length is 14 residues. Germline lookup yields CDR1 SNHLY and CDR2 FYNNEI. CDR3 DNA sequence: TGTGCCAGGAGAGACAGGGCGAACACCGGGGAGCTGTTTTTT. Protein: CARRDRANTGELFF.

The J gene is TRBJ2-7, the V gene TRBV5-1; a possible D gene is TRBD1 (6 bases). Looked up from germline, CDR1 is SGHRS and CDR2 is YFSETQ. Trimming left V 1 base short and J 3 bases short, with 17 bases between. This CDR3 is 16 amino acids long. The CDR3 DNA sequence: TGCGCCAGCAGCTTGTTACCCGGACAGCCTTACTACGAGCAGTACTTC. It encodes CASSLLPGQPYYEQYF.

The rearrangement links TRBV4-1 to TRBJ2-7; D possibly corresponds to TRBD2 (5 bases). Germline V CDR1 and CDR2: MGHRA, YSYEKL. The CDR3 covers 15 residues. Trimming cost V 6 bases and J 2 bases, with 17 bases left between them. The CDR3 region has the DNA TGCGCCAGCAGGCCCGTGGGGAGAGGGACCTACGAGCAGTACTTC. Its translation is CASRPVGRGTYEQYF.

The chain uses TRBV13 and TRBJ2-3; 9 bases agree with TRBD2. V was clipped by 0 bases and J by 5 bases; unmatched bases: 3. The CDR3 spans 15 residues. CDR1 and CDR2 from the germline V gene are PRHDT and FYEKMQ (reference sequence). The chain's CDR3 is CASSLGVSGRDTQYF. CDR3 in DNA: TGTGCCAGCAGCTTAGGGGTTAGCGGGAGAGATACGCAGTATTTT.

This clone came up many times. This chain uses TRBV6-1 with TRBJ2-2, with a weak D call TRBD2 (7 bases). Between the trimmed V and J ends, which lost 11 bases and 5 bases, there was a span of 18 bases. This CDR3 has 14 residues. In germline, CDR1 is MNHNS, CDR2 SASEGT. The CDR3 coding sequence is TGTGCCGGTACAGGAGGGGGGGAGACCGGGGAGCTGTTTTTT. The encoded protein is CAGTGGGETGELFF.

The chain combines TRBV27 with TRBJ2-7; possibly TRBD2 for D (6 bases). The V end was cut by 0 bases, the J end by 4 bases, with 16 bases between. Germline CDR1 MNHEY, CDR2 SMNVEV (reference sequence). The CDR3 has 16 amino acids. In DNA form, the CDR3 reads TGTGCCAGCAGTTTATCAGTCGGCGGGAAGGGGTACGAGCAGTACTTC. This translates into CASSLSVGGKGYEQYF.

The chain has TRBV6-5 and TRBJ1-2; D remains ambiguous. Per the germline V gene, CDR1 is MNHEY and CDR2 is SVGAGI. V lost 6 bases to trimming and J lost 1 base, with 9 bases between them. This CDR3 comprises 13 residues. In DNA, the CDR3 is TGTGCCAGCAGCTTAGACGGTAACTATGGCTACACCTTC. It specifies CASSLDGNYGYTF.

The chain links TRBV29-1 to TRBJ2-1, with 11 bases that match TRBD1. The CDR3 spans 14 residues. CDR1 and CDR2 (germline): SQVTM, ANQGSEA. After removal of 6 bases from V and 7 bases from J, the junction contained 8 bases not matched to a gene. The CDR3, as DNA: TGCAGCGTCGTGACCGGGACAGGGGGTAATGAGCAGTTCTTC. As protein: CSVVTGTGGNEQFF.

This clone was observed once. The genes are TRBV28 and TRBJ2-2; 8 nucleotides line up with TRBD1. After removal of 5 bases from V and 4 bases from J, the junction contained 3 bases not matched to a gene. Germline-derived CDR1 and CDR2 are MDHEN and SYDVKM. The CDR3 runs 14 residues. CDR3 in DNA: TGTGCCAGCAGTAGGACAGGGACCACCGGGGAGCTGTTTTTT. Its protein product is CASSRTGTTGELFF.

The V call is TRBV7-2, the J call TRBJ2-1, with no clear D. CDR3 length: 16 amino acids. CDR1 is SGHTA, CDR2 FQGNSA, per germline. V was pared by 3 bases and J by 8 bases, with 20 bases between. In DNA form, the CDR3 reads TGTGCCAGCAGCTTGCACGACGTCCTCTGGTTACATGAGCAGTTCTTC. It codes for CASSLHDVLWLHEQFF.

This clone has a single count. V is TRBV28 and J is TRBJ1-2; D is possibly TRBD1 (6 bases). Germline lookup yields CDR1 MDHEN and CDR2 SYDVKM. The CDR3 has 14 amino acids. The ends were cut back, 3 bases at V and 6 bases at J, with 14 bases in the middle. Here the CDR3 reads CASSFLKGVDGYTF. In DNA, the CDR3 is TGTGCCAGCAGTTTCCTTAAGGGGGTGGATGGCTACACCTTC.

The chain links TRBV27 to TRBJ1-1; possibly TRBD1 for D (6 bases). This CDR3 comprises 18 residues. V was clipped by 1 base and J by 5 bases, with 23 bases between them. Germline CDR1 and CDR2: MNHEY and SMNVEV (reference sequence). The CDR3 coding sequence is TGTGCCAGCAGTTTATATCCCCTTGGGGGGGCGCCGGGGACTGAAGCTTTCTTT. It is translated as CASSLYPLGGAPGTEAFF.

The gene calls are TRBV7-9 and TRBJ2-1; D is uncertain. CDR3 size: 14 residues. V lost 2 bases, J lost 3 bases, and 8 bases lay in between. CDR1 SEHNR and CDR2 FQNEAQ come from the germline V gene (reference sequence). The CDR3 region is CASSLFQDYNEQFF. The CDR3 DNA is TGTGCCAGCAGCTTATTTCAGGACTACAATGAGCAGTTCTTC. Filled out from reference TRBV7-9 and TRBJ2-1, the complete variable domain reads DTGVSQNPRHKITKRGQNVTFRCDPISEHNRLYWYRQTLGQGPEFLTYFQNEAQLEKSRLLSDRFSAERPKGSFSTLEIQRTEQGDSAMYLCASSLFQDYNEQFFGPGTRLTVL.

This chain joins TRBV29-1 and TRBJ1-2; D possibly corresponds to TRBD1 (6 bases). Trimming cost V 7 bases and J 6 bases, with 21 bases left between them. The V gene's germline CDR1 is SQVTM and CDR2 ANQGSEA. CDR3 size: 14 residues. CDR3 nucleotides: TGCAGCGCACAACCGGGACACCCCCGGGATGGCTACACCTTC. Amino acid sequence: CSAQPGHPRDGYTF.

This sequence joins TRBV28 and TRBJ1-1, with D unresolved. V dropped 3 bases and J dropped 7 bases, with 12 bases sitting between them. The CDR3 covers 13 residues. Germline-derived CDR1 and CDR2 are MDHEN and SYDVKM. CDR3 sequence reads: CASSFPLGFEAFF. CDR3 nucleotide sequence: TGTGCCAGCAGTTTCCCCCTCGGGTTTGAAGCTTTCTTT.